The entry below describes one T cell receptor (beta chain). No antigen is known for it. TCRdb redid the calling of the reads with MiXCR, one entry per CDR3 protein. This table has around 350,000 distinct CDR3 sequences, roughly 18% appearing once. The data originate from a study of T cell repertoires in cytomegalovirus infection. As for the study in general: It can be stated that public TCR beta signatures indicated CMV infection as well as a matching HLA type. General observations from the study: Carriers of CMV plus the relevant HLA were identified by cumulative public TCR beta family frequency.

V lost 4 bases and J 3 bases, leaving 13 bases between the germline ends. There are 15 residues in the CDR3. The V gene's germline CDR1 is SEHNR and CDR2 FQNEAQ (reference sequence). The chain carries TRBV7-9 and TRBJ2-1; D is perhaps TRBD2 (6 bases). The receptor was derived from a human donor in good health (CMV status not recorded). Some clones in this sample may be carry-over from other donors' samples. Source material: PBMCs. The CDR3 here is CASSSATRNYNEQFF. CDR3 sequence (DNA): TGTGCCAGCAGCTCCGCGACTAGAAACTACAATGAGCAGTTCTTC.